The next 4 T cell receptor beta chains were all read from a single sample in a study of cytomegalovirus exposure and HLA in healthy donors. The method was immunoSEQ multiplex PCR; TCRdb's version includes in-frame clones alone and lacks a portion of them. Here the sample spans hundreds of thousands of clones, around 87% being singletons. The sequencing input was PBMCs. The receptors derive from a man between 18 and 29 years old in good health and CMV-seronegative.

The chain recombines TRBV4-2 with TRBJ2-7; TRBD1 matches at 7 bases. After removal of 4 bases from V and 2 bases from J, the junction contained 5 bases not matched to a gene. CDR1 is LGHNA and CDR2 is YNFKEQ in the germline V gene. CDR3 size: 14 residues. The CDR3 protein is CASSPRDSAYEQYF. The CDR3 DNA reads TGTGCCAGCAGCCCCCGGGACAGCGCCTACGAGCAGTACTTC.

This chain joins TRBV28 and TRBJ1-5; maybe TRBD1 (6 bases). In germline, CDR1 is MDHEN, CDR2 SYDVKM. V gave up 2 bases and J gave up 2 bases, with 10 bases separating them. The CDR3 length is 15 residues. CDR3 protein: CASSLPRTGNQPQHF. Here the CDR3 DNA reads TGTGCCAGCAGTTTACCAAGGACAGGCAATCAGCCCCAGCATTTT.

The chain has TRBV6-1 and TRBJ2-2; possible D gene TRBD1, 6 bases. This CDR3 has 14 residues. Trimming left V 2 bases short and J 7 bases short, with 11 bases between. CDR1 and CDR2 (germline): MNHNS, SASEGT. CDR3 residues: CASSETRGVGELFF. DNA for the CDR3: TGTGCCAGCAGTGAAACCAGGGGTGTCGGGGAGCTGTTTTTT.

The chain combines TRBV9 with TRBJ2-5; TRBD2 matches 13 bases. Germline CDR1 reads SGDLS; CDR2 reads YYNGEE. The CDR3 is made up of 14 amino acids. Losses at the gene ends were 4 bases for V and 9 bases for J; bases not matched to a gene: 6. The CDR3 reads CASSFETSGGSQYF. In DNA, the CDR3 is TGTGCCAGCAGCTTCGAGACTAGCGGGGGGTCCCAGTACTTC.